This TCR beta chain emerged from a study of OX40 agonist ivuxolimab in advanced cancers. The assay was immunoSEQ multiplex PCR, and TCRdb's table has in-frame clones only and misses some. The sample yields some 31,000 clones, around 87% seen once. The CDR3 covers 16 residues. V lost 3 bases, J lost 6 bases, and 21 bases lay in between. The rearrangement joins TRBV23-1 to TRBJ2-7; D is perhaps TRBD1 (7 bases). TRBV23-1 is an ORF, and what it does is uncertain. The source was CD4+ or CD8+ T cells sorted from blood, collected in a trial of the OX40 agonist ivuxolimab. The TCR comes from an adult with an advanced solid tumor such as melanoma, head and neck, liver or kidney cancer. The CDR3 reads CASSQCQGGRESEQYF. Written as DNA, the CDR3 is TGCGCCAGCAGTCAGTGTCAGGGGGGCAGGGAAAGCGAGCAGTACTTC.